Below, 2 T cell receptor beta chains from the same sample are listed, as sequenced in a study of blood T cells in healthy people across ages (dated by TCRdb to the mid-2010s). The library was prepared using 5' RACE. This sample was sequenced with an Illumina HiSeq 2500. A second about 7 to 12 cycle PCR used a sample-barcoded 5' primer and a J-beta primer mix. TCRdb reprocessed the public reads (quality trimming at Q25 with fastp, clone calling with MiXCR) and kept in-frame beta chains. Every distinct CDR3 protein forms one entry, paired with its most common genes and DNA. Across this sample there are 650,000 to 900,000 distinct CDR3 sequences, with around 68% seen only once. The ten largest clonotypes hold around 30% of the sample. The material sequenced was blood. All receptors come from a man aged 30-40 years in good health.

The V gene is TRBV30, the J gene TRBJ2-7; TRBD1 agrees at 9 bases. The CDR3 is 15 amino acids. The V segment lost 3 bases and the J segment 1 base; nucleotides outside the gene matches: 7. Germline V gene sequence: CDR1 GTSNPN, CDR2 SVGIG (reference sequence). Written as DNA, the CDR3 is TGTGCCTGGAGGGGAGGGACAGGGCCATCCTACGAGCAGTACTTC. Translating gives CAWRGGTGPSYEQYF. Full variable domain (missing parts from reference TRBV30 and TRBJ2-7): SQTIHQWPATLVQPVGSPLSLECTVEGTSNPNLYWYRQAAGRGLQLLFYSVGIGQISSEVPQNLSASRPQDRQFILSSKKLLLSDSGFYLCAWRGGTGPSYEQYFGPGTRLTVT.

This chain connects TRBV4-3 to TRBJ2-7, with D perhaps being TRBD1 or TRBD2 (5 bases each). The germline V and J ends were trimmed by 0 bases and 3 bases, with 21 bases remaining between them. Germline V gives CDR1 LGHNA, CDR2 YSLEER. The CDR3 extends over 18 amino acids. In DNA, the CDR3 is TGCGCCAGCAGCCAAGAGATGCCGGGGCCCAACCTCCTCTACGAGCAGTACTTC. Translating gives CASSQEMPGPNLLYEQYF.